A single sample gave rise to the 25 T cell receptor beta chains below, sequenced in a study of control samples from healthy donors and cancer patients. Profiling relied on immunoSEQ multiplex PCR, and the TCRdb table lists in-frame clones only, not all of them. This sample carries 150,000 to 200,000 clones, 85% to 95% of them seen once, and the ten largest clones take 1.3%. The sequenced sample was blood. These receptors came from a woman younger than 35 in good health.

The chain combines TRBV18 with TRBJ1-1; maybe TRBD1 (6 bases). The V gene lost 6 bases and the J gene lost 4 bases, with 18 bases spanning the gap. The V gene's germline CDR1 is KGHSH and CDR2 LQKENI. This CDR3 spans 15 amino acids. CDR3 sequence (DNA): TGTGCCAGCTCGCACCGGGGGGCAGAGAGCACTGAAGCTTTCTTT. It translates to CASSHRGAESTEAFF.

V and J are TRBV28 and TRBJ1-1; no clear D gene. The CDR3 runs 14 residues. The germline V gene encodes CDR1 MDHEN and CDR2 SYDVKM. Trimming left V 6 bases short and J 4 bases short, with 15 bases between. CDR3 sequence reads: CASSLTPTSTEAFF. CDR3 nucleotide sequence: TGTGCCAGCAGCCTCACACCTACGAGCACTGAAGCTTTCTTT. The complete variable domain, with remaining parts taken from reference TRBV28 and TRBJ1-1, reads DVKVTQSSRYLVKRTGEKVFLECVQDMDHENMFWYRQDPGLGLRLIYFSYDVKMKEKGDIPEGYSVSREKKERFSLILESASTNQTSMYLCASSLTPTSTEAFFGQGTRLTVV.

The CDR3: CASSTLFGGVNGYTF. Here the CDR3 DNA reads TGTGCCAGTAGTACCCTATTTGGGGGGGTCAATGGCTACACCTTC. This chain joins TRBV19 and TRBJ1-2, with TRBD1 as a possible D gene (5 bases). There are 15 residues in the CDR3. Germline V gene data show CDR1 as LNHDA and CDR2 as SQIVND (reference sequence). V dropped 4 bases and J dropped 6 bases, with 18 bases sitting between them.

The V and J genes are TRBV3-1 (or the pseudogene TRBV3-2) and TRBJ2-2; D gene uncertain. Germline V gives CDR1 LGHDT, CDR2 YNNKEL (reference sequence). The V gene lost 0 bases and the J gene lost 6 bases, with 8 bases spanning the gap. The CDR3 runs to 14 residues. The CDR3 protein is CASSQDSGSGELFF. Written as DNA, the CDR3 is TGTGCCAGCAGCCAAGATTCCGGGTCCGGGGAGCTGTTTTTT.

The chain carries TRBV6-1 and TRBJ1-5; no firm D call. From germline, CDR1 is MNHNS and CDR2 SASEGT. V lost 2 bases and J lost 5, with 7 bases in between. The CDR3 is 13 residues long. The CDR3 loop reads CASSEMRDQPQHF. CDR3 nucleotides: TGTGCCAGCAGTGAAATGAGGGATCAGCCCCAGCATTTT.

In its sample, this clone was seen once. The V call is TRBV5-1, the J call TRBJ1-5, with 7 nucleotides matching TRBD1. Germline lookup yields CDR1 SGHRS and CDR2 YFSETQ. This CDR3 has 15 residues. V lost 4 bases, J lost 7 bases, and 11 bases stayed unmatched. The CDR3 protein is CASSQTTGQNQPQHF. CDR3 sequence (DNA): TGCGCCAGCAGCCAAACGACAGGGCAGAACCAGCCCCAGCATTTT.

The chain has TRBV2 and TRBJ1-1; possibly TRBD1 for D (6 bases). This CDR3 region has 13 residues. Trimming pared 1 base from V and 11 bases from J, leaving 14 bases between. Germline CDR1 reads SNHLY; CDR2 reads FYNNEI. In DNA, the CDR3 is TGTGCCAGCAGTGAAGAAGAGGGGGGGGAGGCTTTCTTT. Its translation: CASSEEEGGEAFF.

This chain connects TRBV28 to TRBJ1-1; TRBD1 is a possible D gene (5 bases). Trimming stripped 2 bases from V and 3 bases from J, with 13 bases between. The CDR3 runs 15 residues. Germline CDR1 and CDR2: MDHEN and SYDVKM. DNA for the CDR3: TGTGCCAGCAGTTTAAGAGGGGCGCGGTACACTGAAGCTTTCTTT. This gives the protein CASSLRGARYTEAFF.

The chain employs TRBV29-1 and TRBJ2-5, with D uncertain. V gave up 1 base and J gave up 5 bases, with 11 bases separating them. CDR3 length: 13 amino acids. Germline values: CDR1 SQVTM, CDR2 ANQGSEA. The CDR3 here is CSVEGSDGETQYF. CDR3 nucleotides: TGCAGCGTTGAAGGGTCTGACGGTGAGACCCAGTACTTC.

The CDR3 is CASSSGTGLYEQYF. The CDR3 nucleotides are TGTGCCAGCAGCTCCGGGACAGGGCTCTACGAGCAGTACTTC. V and J are TRBV7-2 and TRBJ2-7; 9 bases line up with TRBD1. Germline CDR1 SGHTA, CDR2 FQGNSA. The ends lost 4 bases at V and 3 bases at J; junction bases unmatched: 4. The CDR3 is made up of 14 amino acids.

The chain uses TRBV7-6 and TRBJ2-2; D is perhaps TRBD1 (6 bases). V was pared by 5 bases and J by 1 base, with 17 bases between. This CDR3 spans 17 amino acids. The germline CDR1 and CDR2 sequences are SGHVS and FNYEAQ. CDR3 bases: TGTGCCAGCAGCCTGGGGGCGACCGCGGGGAACACCGGGGAGCTGTTTTTT. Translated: CASSLGATAGNTGELFF.

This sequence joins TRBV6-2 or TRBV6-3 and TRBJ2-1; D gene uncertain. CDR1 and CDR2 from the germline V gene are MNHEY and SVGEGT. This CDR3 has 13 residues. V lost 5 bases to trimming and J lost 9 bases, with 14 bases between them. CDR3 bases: TGTGCCAGCAGTGGCACCCAATCCGGTGAGCAGTTCTTC. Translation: CASSGTQSGEQFF.

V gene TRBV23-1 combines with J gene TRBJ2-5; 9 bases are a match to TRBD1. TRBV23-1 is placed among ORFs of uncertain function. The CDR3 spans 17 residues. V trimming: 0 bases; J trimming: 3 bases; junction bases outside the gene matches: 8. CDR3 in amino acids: CASSQSVTGTGKETQYF. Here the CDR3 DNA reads TGCGCCAGCAGTCAATCGGTCACCGGGACAGGGAAAGAGACCCAGTACTTC.

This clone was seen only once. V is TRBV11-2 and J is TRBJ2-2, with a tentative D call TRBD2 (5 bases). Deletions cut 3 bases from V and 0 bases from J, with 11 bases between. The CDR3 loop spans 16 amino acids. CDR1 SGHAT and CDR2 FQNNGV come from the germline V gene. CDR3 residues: CASSFASRPNTGELFF. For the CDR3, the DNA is TGTGCCAGCAGCTTTGCTAGCAGGCCGAACACCGGGGAGCTGTTTTTT.

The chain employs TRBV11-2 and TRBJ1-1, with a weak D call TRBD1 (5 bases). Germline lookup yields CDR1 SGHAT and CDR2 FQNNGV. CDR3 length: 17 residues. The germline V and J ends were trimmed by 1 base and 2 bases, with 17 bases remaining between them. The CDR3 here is CASSLGPPRRGNTEAFF. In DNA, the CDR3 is TGTGCCAGCAGCTTAGGTCCCCCCCGGCGGGGCAACACTGAAGCTTTCTTT.

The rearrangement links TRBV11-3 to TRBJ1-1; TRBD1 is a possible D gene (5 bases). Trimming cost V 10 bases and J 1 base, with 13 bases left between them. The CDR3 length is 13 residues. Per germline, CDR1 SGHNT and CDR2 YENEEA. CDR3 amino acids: CATEGGQNTEAFF. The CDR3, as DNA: TGTGCCACCGAAGGAGGACAGAACACTGAAGCTTTCTTT.

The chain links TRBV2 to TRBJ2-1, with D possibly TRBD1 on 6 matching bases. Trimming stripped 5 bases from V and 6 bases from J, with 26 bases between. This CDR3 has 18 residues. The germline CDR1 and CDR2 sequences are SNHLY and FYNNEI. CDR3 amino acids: CASSHSRTGTTPFNEQFF. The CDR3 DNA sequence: TGTGCCAGCAGTCACAGTAGAACCGGGACAACTCCTTTCAATGAGCAGTTCTTC.

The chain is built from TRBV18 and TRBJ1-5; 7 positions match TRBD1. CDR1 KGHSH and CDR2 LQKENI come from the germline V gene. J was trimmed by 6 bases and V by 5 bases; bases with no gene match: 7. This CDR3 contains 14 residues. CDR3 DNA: TGTGCCAGCTCAGACAACAGGGGAGCTCAGCCCCAGCATTTT. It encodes CASSDNRGAQPQHF.

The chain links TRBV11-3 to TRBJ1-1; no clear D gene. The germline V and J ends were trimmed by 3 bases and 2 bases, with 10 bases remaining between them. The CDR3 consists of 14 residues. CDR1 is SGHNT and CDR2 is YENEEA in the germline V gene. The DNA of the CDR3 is TGTGCCAGCAGCTTCGATGGGCGCAACACTGAAGCTTTCTTT. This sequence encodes CASSFDGRNTEAFF.

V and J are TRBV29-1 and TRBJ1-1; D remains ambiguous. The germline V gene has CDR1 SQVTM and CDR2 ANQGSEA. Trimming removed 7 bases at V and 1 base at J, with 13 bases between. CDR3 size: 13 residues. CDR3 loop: CSGARVENTEAFF. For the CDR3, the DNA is TGCAGCGGTGCTCGAGTGGAGAACACTGAAGCTTTCTTT.

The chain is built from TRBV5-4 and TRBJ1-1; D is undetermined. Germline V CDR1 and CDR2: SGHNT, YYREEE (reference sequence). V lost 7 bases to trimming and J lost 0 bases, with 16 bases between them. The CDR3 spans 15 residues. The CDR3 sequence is CASGKPHDLNTEAFF. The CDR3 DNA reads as TGTGCCAGCGGGAAGCCCCATGACCTGAACACTGAAGCTTTCTTT.

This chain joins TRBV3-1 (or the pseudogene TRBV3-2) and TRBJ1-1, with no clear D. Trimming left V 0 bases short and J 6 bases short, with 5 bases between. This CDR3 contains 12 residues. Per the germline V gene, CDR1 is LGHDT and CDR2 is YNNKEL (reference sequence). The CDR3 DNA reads TGTGCCAGCAGCCAAGAACGGTCTGAAGCTTTCTTT. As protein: CASSQERSEAFF.

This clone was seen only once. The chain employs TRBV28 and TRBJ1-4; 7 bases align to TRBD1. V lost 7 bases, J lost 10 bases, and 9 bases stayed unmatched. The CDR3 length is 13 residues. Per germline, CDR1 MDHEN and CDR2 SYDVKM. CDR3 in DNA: TGTGCCAGCACCCAAAACCCAGGGGGAAAACTGTTTTTT. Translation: CASTQNPGGKLFF.

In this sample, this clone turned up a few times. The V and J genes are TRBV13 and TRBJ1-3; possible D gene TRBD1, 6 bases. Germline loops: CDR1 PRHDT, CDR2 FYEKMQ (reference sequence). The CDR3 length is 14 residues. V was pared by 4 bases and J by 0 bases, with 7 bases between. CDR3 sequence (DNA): TGTGCCAGCAGCTCCAGGGGCTCTGGAAACACCATATATTTT. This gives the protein CASSSRGSGNTIYF.

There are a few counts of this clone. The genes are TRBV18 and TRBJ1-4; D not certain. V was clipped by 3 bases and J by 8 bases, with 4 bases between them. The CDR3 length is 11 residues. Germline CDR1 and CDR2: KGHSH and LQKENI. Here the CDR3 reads CASSPREKLFF. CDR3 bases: TGTGCCAGCTCACCTAGGGAAAAACTGTTTTTT.